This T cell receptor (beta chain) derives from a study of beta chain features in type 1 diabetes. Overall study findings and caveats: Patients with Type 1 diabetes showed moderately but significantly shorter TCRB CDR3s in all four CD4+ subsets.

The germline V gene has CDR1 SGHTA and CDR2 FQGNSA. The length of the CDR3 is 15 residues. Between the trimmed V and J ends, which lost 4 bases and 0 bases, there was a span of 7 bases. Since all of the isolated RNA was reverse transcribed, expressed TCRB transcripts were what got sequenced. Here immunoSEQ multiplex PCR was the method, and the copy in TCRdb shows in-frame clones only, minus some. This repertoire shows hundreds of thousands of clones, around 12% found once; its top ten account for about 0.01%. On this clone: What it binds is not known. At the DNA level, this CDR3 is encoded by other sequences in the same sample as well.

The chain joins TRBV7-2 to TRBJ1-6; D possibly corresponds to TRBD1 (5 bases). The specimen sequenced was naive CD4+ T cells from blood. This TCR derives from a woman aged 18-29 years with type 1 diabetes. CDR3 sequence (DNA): TGTGCCAGCAGCTCCCAGGGCTCCTATAATTCACCCCTCCACTTT. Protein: CASSSQGSYNSPLHF.